The 13 T cell receptor beta chains below come from one sample, sequenced in a study of blood T cell repertoires in COVID-19. Generated by immunoSEQ multiplex PCR, the TCRdb table keeps only in-frame clones and is missing some. Of 150,000 to 200,000 clones listed, around 83% are singletons. Sequenced input: peripheral blood. These receptors were taken from a human donor in a cohort sampled during active COVID-19.

The rearrangement joins TRBV3-1 (or the pseudogene TRBV3-2) to TRBJ2-7; TRBD2 matches at 9 bases. V was pared by 4 bases and J by 6 bases, with 13 bases of the junction left unmatched. The CDR3 sequence is 16 residues long. Germline V gene data show CDR1 as LGHDT and CDR2 as YNNKEL (reference sequence). In DNA form, the CDR3 reads TGTGCCAGCAGCCTCGCCAGTGGGGGTAGCGGGAGCGAGCAGTACTTC. Translated: CASSLASGGSGSEQYF.

The genes are TRBV10-1 and TRBJ1-4; TRBD1 agrees at 11 bases. The germline V gene has CDR1 WNHNN and CDR2 SYGVQD (reference sequence). The CDR3 runs 14 residues. V trimming: 4 bases; J trimming: 5 bases; junction bases outside the gene matches: 0. The CDR3 sequence: CASSGDRGNEKLFF. CDR3 nucleotides: TGCGCCAGCAGTGGGGACAGGGGGAATGAAAAACTGTTTTTT.

V is TRBV11-2 and J is TRBJ1-4, with D possibly TRBD1 on 5 matching bases. This CDR3 is 15 amino acids long. Per germline, CDR1 SGHAT and CDR2 FQNNGV. The V gene lost 5 bases and the J gene lost 8 bases, with 18 bases spanning the gap. The CDR3 DNA reads TGTGCCAGCAGCCCAACCGGGACTGAGAGGGAAAAACTGTTTTTT. The encoded protein is CASSPTGTEREKLFF.

The chain couples TRBV3-1 (or the pseudogene TRBV3-2) to TRBJ2-3; TRBD1 matches at 8 bases. V lost 0 bases to trimming and J lost 2 bases; unmatched junction nucleotides: 4. This CDR3 has 16 residues. CDR1 is LGHDT and CDR2 is YNNKEL in the germline V gene (reference sequence). DNA of the CDR3: TGTGCCAGCAGCCAAGATGGGGACAGGATCACAGATACGCAGTATTTT. This sequence encodes CASSQDGDRITDTQYF.

The chain links TRBV6-5 to TRBJ1-2; no clear D. V was pared by 6 bases and J by 4 bases, with 15 bases between. Germline loops: CDR1 MNHEY, CDR2 SVGAGI. The CDR3 is 14 residues long. CDR3 sequence (DNA): TGTGCCAGCAGGCTCCGAGGTGGTAGCTATGGCTACACCTTC. Its protein product is CASRLRGGSYGYTF.

The V call is TRBV7-9, the J call TRBJ1-1; weak D call: TRBD1 (5 bases). The V gene's germline CDR1 is SEHNR and CDR2 FQNEAQ (reference sequence). The CDR3 is 14 amino acids. Between the trimmed V and J ends, which lost 5 bases and 5 bases, there was a span of 15 bases. In DNA form, the CDR3 reads TGTGCCAGCAGCGTCCCCCGGGGGAGGACTGAAGCTTTCTTT. Translating it yields CASSVPRGRTEAFF.

With regard to this clone: Distinct nucleotide sequences in the sample also encode this CDR3. The V call is TRBV19, the J call TRBJ1-5; tentatively, D is TRBD1 (5 bases). The CDR3 is 15 residues long. The germline V and J ends were trimmed by 3 bases and 0 bases, with 9 bases remaining between them. CDR1 LNHDA and CDR2 SQIVND come from the germline V gene (reference sequence). CDR3 in amino acids: CASSIRQGSNQPQHF. Written as DNA, the CDR3 is TGTGCCAGTAGTATTAGGCAGGGTAGCAATCAGCCCCAGCATTTT.

This clone was observed a single time. V is TRBV11-2 and J is TRBJ2-7; TRBD2 is a possible D gene (5 bases). In germline, CDR1 is SGHAT, CDR2 FQNNGV. With 4 bases removed from V and 0 bases from J, the gap between germline ends came to 10 bases. This CDR3 comprises 14 residues. The CDR3 here is CASSYTRDSYEQYF. DNA of the CDR3: TGTGCCAGCAGCTACACTAGAGACTCCTACGAGCAGTACTTC.

Notes on this clone: Compared with germline, one end of the junction differs, possibly owing to a read error. The V gene is TRBV28, the J gene TRBJ2-7; D remains ambiguous. Germline V gene lookup returns CDR1 MDHEN and CDR2 SYDVKM. This CDR3 contains 14 residues. The CDR3: CASTLGSLSYEQYF. In DNA, the CDR3 is TGTGCCAGCACTTTAGGCAGTCTCTCCTACGAGCAGTACTTC.

This clone showed up just a few times. The chain joins TRBV19 to TRBJ1-1; D may be TRBD1 (5 bases). This CDR3 region has 13 residues. Per germline, CDR1 LNHDA and CDR2 SQIVND (reference sequence). Trimming removed 4 bases at V and 4 bases at J, with 10 bases between. CDR3 residues: CASSSLRGTEAFF. The DNA of the CDR3 is TGTGCCAGTAGTAGCCTAAGGGGCACTGAAGCTTTCTTT.

V usage is TRBV7-2 and J usage is TRBJ1-1, with D possibly matching TRBD1 (5 bases). Deletions cut 5 bases from V and 6 bases from J, with 16 bases between. The germline gives CDR1 SGHTA, CDR2 FQGNSA. The CDR3 is 14 residues long. The CDR3 loop reads CASSPGGRPAEAFF. The CDR3 bases are TGTGCCAGCAGCCCCGGGGGGAGACCAGCTGAAGCTTTCTTT.

This rearrangement joins TRBV27 to TRBJ1-1; D remains unclear. The CDR3 has 13 residues. Trimming cost V 1 base and J 3 bases, with 6 bases left between them. Per the germline V gene, CDR1 is MNHEY and CDR2 is SMNVEV (reference sequence). This chain's CDR3 is CASSLWGDTEAFF. CDR3 bases: TGTGCCAGCAGTTTATGGGGAGACACTGAAGCTTTCTTT.

The V call is TRBV28, the J call TRBJ2-2; 9 bases are a match to TRBD1. The germline V gene has CDR1 MDHEN and CDR2 SYDVKM. With V trimmed by 5 bases and J by 5 bases, 9 bases remained unmatched. The CDR3 length is 16 residues. The CDR3 loop is CASSAPGQGRTGELFF. DNA for the CDR3: TGTGCCAGCAGTGCACCGGGACAGGGAAGGACCGGGGAGCTGTTTTTT.